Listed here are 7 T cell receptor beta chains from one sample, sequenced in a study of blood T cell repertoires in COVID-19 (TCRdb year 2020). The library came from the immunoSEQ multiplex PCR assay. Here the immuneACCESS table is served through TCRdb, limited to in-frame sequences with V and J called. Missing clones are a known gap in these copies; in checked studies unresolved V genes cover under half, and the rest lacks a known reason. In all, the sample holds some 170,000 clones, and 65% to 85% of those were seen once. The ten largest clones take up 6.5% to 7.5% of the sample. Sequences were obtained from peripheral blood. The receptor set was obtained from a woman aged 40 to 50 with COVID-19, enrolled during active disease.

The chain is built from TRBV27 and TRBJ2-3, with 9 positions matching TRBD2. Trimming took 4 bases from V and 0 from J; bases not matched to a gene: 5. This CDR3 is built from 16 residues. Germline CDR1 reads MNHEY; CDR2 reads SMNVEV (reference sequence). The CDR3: CASSWGGRGSTDTQYF. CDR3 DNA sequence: TGTGCCAGCAGTTGGGGCGGGAGGGGCAGCACAGATACGCAGTATTTT.

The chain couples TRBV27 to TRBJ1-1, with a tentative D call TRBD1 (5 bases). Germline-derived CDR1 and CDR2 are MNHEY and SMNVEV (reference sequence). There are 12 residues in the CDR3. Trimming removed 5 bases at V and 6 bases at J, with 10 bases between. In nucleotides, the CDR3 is TGTGCCAGCAGTAGGGGTAAAGCTGAAGCTTTCTTT. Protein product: CASSRGKAEAFF.

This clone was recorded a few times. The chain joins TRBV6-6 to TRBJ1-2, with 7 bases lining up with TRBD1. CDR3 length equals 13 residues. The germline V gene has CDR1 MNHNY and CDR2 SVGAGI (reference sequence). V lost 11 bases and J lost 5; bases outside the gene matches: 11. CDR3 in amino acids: CAFQGGPEYGYTF. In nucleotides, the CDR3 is TGTGCCTTCCAGGGGGGTCCGGAGTATGGCTACACCTTC.

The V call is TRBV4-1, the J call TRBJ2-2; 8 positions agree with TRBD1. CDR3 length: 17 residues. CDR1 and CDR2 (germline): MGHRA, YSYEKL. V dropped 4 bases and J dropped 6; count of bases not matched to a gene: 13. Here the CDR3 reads CASSPRQGFYYAGELFF. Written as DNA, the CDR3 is TGCGCCAGCAGCCCTCGACAGGGGTTTTATTATGCCGGGGAGCTGTTTTTT.

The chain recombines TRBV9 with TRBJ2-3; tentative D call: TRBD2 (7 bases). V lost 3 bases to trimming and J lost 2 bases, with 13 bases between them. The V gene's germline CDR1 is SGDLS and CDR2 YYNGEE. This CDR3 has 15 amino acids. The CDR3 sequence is CASSGRGALTDTQYF. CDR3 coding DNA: TGTGCCAGCAGCGGACGGGGGGCCCTCACAGATACGCAGTATTTT.

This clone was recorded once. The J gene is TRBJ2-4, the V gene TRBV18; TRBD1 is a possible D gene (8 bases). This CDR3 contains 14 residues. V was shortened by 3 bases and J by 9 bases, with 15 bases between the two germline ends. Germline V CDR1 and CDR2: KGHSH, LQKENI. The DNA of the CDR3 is TGTGCCAGCTCACCTATGGACAGGGAGGGCATTCAGTACTTC. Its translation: CASSPMDREGIQYF.

The chain's CDR3 is CASSLFGTGIAHGEKLFF. In DNA form, the CDR3 reads TGTGCCAGCAGTTTATTCGGGACAGGGATTGCGCACGGGGAAAAACTGTTTTTT. The chain links TRBV28 to TRBJ1-4, with TRBD1 matching over 9 bases. V dropped 1 base and J dropped 8; count of bases not matched to a gene: 14. The CDR3 is made up of 18 amino acids. The germline gives CDR1 MDHEN, CDR2 SYDVKM. Using reference TRBV28 and TRBJ1-4 for the parts outside the CDR3, the full variable domain is DVKVTQSSRYLVKRTGEKVFLECVQDMDHENMFWYRQDPGLGLRLIYFSYDVKMKEKGDIPEGYSVSREKKERFSLILESASTNQTSMYLCASSLFGTGIAHGEKLFFGSGTQLSVL.